Sequencing of this T cell receptor (beta chain) was carried out in a study of shared clonotypes between healthy human individuals. Study-level points and caveats: Across subsets, estimated richness was generally greater for naive than for memory populations. Several donors held about 5% of naive CD4 clonotypes in common.

Each subset's genomic DNA was shared equally among a number of immunoSEQ plates. Measured with immunoSEQ multiplex PCR; TCRdb has only the in-frame clones, and not every one. This sample has 2.3 million or so clones, with approximately 93% found just once. As regards this clone: Its antigen is unidentified.

Germline assignment: CDR1 MNHNY and CDR2 SVGAGI (reference sequence). The V and J ends lost 2 bases and 4 bases respectively, with 13 bases between them. The CDR3 consists of 15 residues. Healthy HIV-negative adults without recent acute infections or vaccinations served as donors. The sequenced sample was naive CD4+ T cells from PBMCs. Stated subset: CD45RA+ positively selected. The receptor was isolated from a man aged 18-30 years in good health. Some clones in this sample may be carry-over from other donors' samples. The rearrangement links TRBV6-6 to TRBJ2-3; D not certain. The CDR3 sequence: CASSYGLFGADTQYF. DNA for the CDR3: TGTGCCAGCAGTTACGGTCTATTTGGGGCAGATACGCAGTATTTT.